This TCR beta chain originates from a study of T cell responses to AZD1222 COVID-19 vaccine. Study conclusions and caveats: Donors were largely white British and mainly female; clonal diversity was possibly underestimated. Repertoires were obtained only post-peak T cell response.

It was second doses at about 4 or about 12 weeks that were pooled. Points on this clone: The antigen is unknown. One end of the junction fails to match germline, which may point to a read error.

The CDR3 runs to 11 residues. Germline CDR1 is MNHEY and CDR2 is SVGAGI. Some clones are missing from TCRdb's copy, which holds only in-frame ones; the method was immunoSEQ multiplex PCR. The sample yields some 180,000 clones, around nine tenths seen once. The source of this sequence is an adult who received the AZD1222 COVID-19 vaccine. The sequenced sample was peripheral blood, obtained 28 days after the second AZD1222 dose. The V call is TRBV6-5, the J call TRBJ2-7; tentatively, D is TRBD1 or TRBD2 (5 bases each). CDR3 amino acids: CASSSGRGRSF. CDR3 DNA: TGTGCCAGCAGTTCCGGACGGGGACGAAGCTTC.